These 24 T cell receptor beta chains share one sample of origin, sequenced in a study of CD8+CD57+ T cells in acquired aplastic anemia. Genomic DNA, serving as template, underwent TCR beta VDJ and CDR3 profiling. MiXCR was run by TCRdb on the reads, yielding one entry per CDR3 protein. In the table there are under 350,000 distinct CDR3 sequences, 56% of which are singletons. Before being chosen for sequencing, patients had shown CD8+CD57+ cell expansion by flow cytometry. The sequenced material came from sorted CD4+, CD8+, or CD8+CD57+ T cells (not recorded which) from PBMCs. These receptors were collected from a human donor with aplastic anemia.

This clonotype was recorded a few times. The gene calls are TRBV29-1 and TRBJ2-1; possibly TRBD2 for D (5 bases). CDR1 and CDR2 (germline): SQVTM, ANQGSEA. There are 13 residues in the CDR3. V gave up 6 bases and J gave up 9 bases, with 18 bases separating them. The CDR3 is CSVTPLRGSEQFF. In DNA, the CDR3 is TGCAGCGTAACCCCCCTCCGAGGGTCTGAGCAGTTCTTC.

The CDR3 sequence is CASSLIGLAGNTGELFF. In DNA form, the CDR3 reads TGTGCCAGCAGCTTAATCGGACTAGCGGGAAACACCGGGGAGCTGTTTTTT. The gene calls are TRBV2 and TRBJ2-2; TRBD2 matches at 12 bases. The CDR3 length is 17 residues. Unmatched junction bases numbered 7, after V lost 6 bases and J lost 2 bases. In germline, CDR1 is SNHLY, CDR2 FYNNEI.

There are a few counts of this clonotype. The chain is built from TRBV10-3 and TRBJ1-1; D is ambiguous. The CDR3 runs 14 residues. Trimming stripped 1 base from V and 11 bases from J, with 17 bases between. Germline CDR1 ENHRY, CDR2 SYGVKD. The CDR3 is CAISEFQETRPAFF. CDR3 DNA: TGTGCCATCAGTGAGTTTCAGGAGACGAGGCCGGCTTTCTTT.

This clonotype was seen many times. The V call is TRBV25-1, the J call TRBJ1-5; TRBD1 is a possible D gene (6 bases). Trimming removed 4 bases from V and 0 bases from J, with 16 bases in between. Germline loops: CDR1 MGHDK, CDR2 SYGVNS. The CDR3 loop spans 17 amino acids. The CDR3 bases are TGTGCCAGCAGTGGGGGGGGGGGCCCATATAGCAATCAGCCCCAGCATTTT. Translated, it gives CASSGGGGPYSNQPQHF.

This clonotype was seen at least ten times. The rearrangement uses TRBV11-2 and TRBJ1-6; D is unclear. The CDR3 spans 13 residues. CDR1 SGHAT and CDR2 FQNNGV come from the germline V gene. V was shortened by 7 bases and J by 9 bases, with 13 bases between the two germline ends. CDR3 loop: CASNPLRASPLHF. The CDR3 DNA follows: TGTGCCAGCAACCCCCTTCGGGCTTCACCCCTCCACTTT. The full variable domain, with the rest looked up from reference TRBV11-2 and TRBJ1-6, is EAGVAQSPRYKIIEKRQSVAFWCNPISGHATLYWYQQILGQGPKLLIQFQNNGVVDDSQLPKDRFSAERLKGVDSTLKIQPAKLEDSAVYLCASNPLRASPLHFGNGTRLTVT.

The V gene is TRBV12-3 or TRBV12-4, the J gene TRBJ1-4; D perhaps matches TRBD1 (5 bases). The CDR3 sequence is 13 residues long. The V gene lost 2 bases and the J gene lost 11 bases, with 12 bases spanning the gap. CDR3 region: CASSLSGTLKLFF. CDR3 coding DNA: TGTGCCAGCAGTTTATCGGGGACTCTCAAACTGTTTTTT.

This chain joins TRBV2 and TRBJ2-7, with 11 bases that match TRBD2. CDR1 is SNHLY, CDR2 FYNNEI, per germline. Unmatched junction bases numbered 4, after V lost 3 bases and J lost 3 bases. This CDR3 spans 15 amino acids. This CDR3 reads CASSEGLADIYEQYF. The CDR3 DNA follows: TGTGCCAGCAGTGAGGGACTAGCGGACATCTACGAGCAGTACTTC.

There are many counts of this clonotype. The V call is TRBV7-2, the J call TRBJ2-7, with 10 bases lining up with TRBD2. In germline, CDR1 is SGHTA, CDR2 FQGNSA. The CDR3 has 15 amino acids. The V segment lost 5 bases and the J segment 3 bases; nucleotides outside the gene matches: 7. The CDR3 DNA reads TGTGCCAGCAGCCGGTCCGGGACTAGCGTCTACGAGCAGTACTTC. Residues: CASSRSGTSVYEQYF.

The chain joins TRBV24-1 to TRBJ2-3, with D hard to call. V lost 6 bases and J lost 3, with 6 bases in between. This CDR3 has 12 residues. The germline CDR1 and CDR2 sequences are KGHDR and SFDVKD. The CDR3 coding sequence is TGTGCCACCAGTACGCGGACAGATACGCAGTATTTT. Protein: CATSTRTDTQYF.

This clonotype was found many times. V usage is TRBV7-3 and J usage is TRBJ2-3; no clear D. From germline, CDR1 is SGHTA and CDR2 FQGTGA. V dropped 11 bases and J dropped 1 base, with 16 bases sitting between them. The CDR3 loop spans 14 amino acids. CDR3 in amino acids: CASSLGARTDTQYF. CDR3 DNA sequence: TGTGCCTCTTCATTGGGCGCCCGCACAGATACGCAGTATTTT.

The chain joins TRBV20-1 to TRBJ2-7; 13 nucleotides agree with TRBD2. J lost 6 bases, V lost 6 bases, and 5 bases had no gene match. The CDR3 length is 13 residues. Germline CDR1 is DFQATT and CDR2 is SNEGSKA (reference sequence). The CDR3 DNA sequence: TGCAGTGCCGGACTAGCGGGAGTCGGCGAGCAGTACTTC. This translates into CSAGLAGVGEQYF.

This sequence joins TRBV25-1 and TRBJ2-6, with a possible D match to TRBD1 (6 bases). Germline V lookup: CDR1 MGHDK, CDR2 SYGVNS. This CDR3 spans 15 amino acids. The V end was cut by 5 bases, the J end by 0 bases, with 8 bases between. CDR3 nucleotides: TGTGCCAGCAGTACAGGGTTCTCTGGGGCCAACGTCCTGACTTTC. Translation: CASSTGFSGANVLTF. The full variable domain, completed using reference TRBV25-1 and TRBJ2-6, is EADIYQTPRYLVIGTGKKITLECSQTMGHDKMYWYQQDPGMELHLIHYSYGVNSTEKGDLSSESTVSRIRTEHFPLTLESARPSHTSQYLCASSTGFSGANVLTFGAGSRLTVL.

J is TRBJ2-7 and V is TRBV9; a weak D match, TRBD1 (7 bases). This CDR3 has 14 amino acids. Trimming cost V 2 bases and J 2 bases, with 11 bases left between them. CDR1 is SGDLS and CDR2 is YYNGEE in the germline V gene. CDR3 nucleotides: TGTGCCAGCAGCGTTGACAGGGAGGCCTACGAGCAGTACTTC. Translating gives CASSVDREAYEQYF.

This clonotype was recorded a few times. This chain uses TRBV9 with TRBJ2-7, with 9 bases matching TRBD1. CDR1 is SGDLS, CDR2 YYNGEE, per germline. With 0 bases clipped from V and 4 bases from J, the junction kept 5 bases outside the gene matches. CDR3 length: 15 amino acids. The CDR3 nucleotides are TGTGCCAGCAGCGTAGAGGGACAGGGTGTTTACGAGCAGTACTTC. Its protein product is CASSVEGQGVYEQYF.

The chain joins TRBV10-3 to TRBJ2-1, with D tentatively TRBD1 (5 bases). V lost 3 bases, J lost 8 bases, and 14 bases lay in between. The germline gives CDR1 ENHRY, CDR2 SYGVKD. The CDR3 spans 14 residues. CDR3 DNA: TGTGCCATCAGTGAAATATTGCAGGGTGATGAGCAGTTCTTC. Its protein product is CAISEILQGDEQFF.

The chain carries TRBV10-3 and TRBJ1-3; D ambiguous. V gave up 8 bases and J gave up 0 bases, with 5 bases separating them. The CDR3 has 12 residues. Looked up from germline, CDR1 is ENHRY and CDR2 is SYGVKD. The DNA for the CDR3 is TGTGCCATCGGGAGCTCTGGAAACACCATATATTTT. This gives the protein CAIGSSGNTIYF.

This rearrangement joins TRBV19 to TRBJ2-1; 7 positions agree with TRBD2. J lost 9 bases, V lost 7 bases, and 15 bases had no gene match. CDR1 is LNHDA, CDR2 SQIVND, per germline (reference sequence). The CDR3 loop spans 15 amino acids. The CDR3 protein is CASNDRRESRIEQFF. The CDR3 DNA reads TGTGCCAGTAACGACCGGCGGGAGTCTCGGATTGAGCAGTTCTTC.

This sequence joins TRBV7-2 and TRBJ2-7; TRBD2 matches at 8 bases. The V gene's germline CDR1 is SGHTA and CDR2 FQGNSA. V gave up 2 bases and J gave up 3 bases; unmatched junction bases: 9. This CDR3 comprises 16 residues. The CDR3 DNA sequence: TGTGCCAGCAGCTTACATGCACTAGCGGAGTACTACGAGCAGTACTTC. It specifies CASSLHALAEYYEQYF.

This clonotype has only a few counts. The chain has TRBV19 and TRBJ1-3; D is possibly TRBD1 (5 bases). This CDR3 comprises 16 residues. Trimming pared 3 bases from V and 2 bases from J, leaving 14 bases between. Per germline, CDR1 LNHDA and CDR2 SQIVND (reference sequence). The CDR3 coding sequence is TGTGCCAGTAGTATGGCAGGGAATGCTCCTGGAAACACCATATATTTT. Translation gives CASSMAGNAPGNTIYF.

Concerning this clonotype itself: This may come from a read error, since a much larger clone is one base off. This rearrangement joins TRBV3-1 to TRBJ1-1; D ambiguous. Germline-derived CDR1 and CDR2 are LGHDT and YNNKEL (reference sequence). CDR3 size: 14 residues. The CDR3 sequence: CASSQENLNTEVFF. In nucleotides, the CDR3 is TGTGCCAGCAGCCAAGAAAATTTGAATACTGAAGTTTTCTTT.

This clonotype was counted ten times or more. V is TRBV18 and J is TRBJ2-7; TRBD2 agrees at 8 bases. The CDR3 sequence is 15 residues long. V lost 3 bases, J lost 5 bases, and 9 bases stayed unmatched. Germline assignment: CDR1 KGHSH and CDR2 LQKENI. CDR3 coding DNA: TGTGCCAGCTCACCGGGAACGGGGGGGCGGAACGAGCAGTACTTC. It codes for CASSPGTGGRNEQYF.

This clonotype was seen at least ten times. The chain has TRBV5-1 and TRBJ1-2; D remains ambiguous. The CDR3 is made up of 12 amino acids. The V gene lost 2 bases and the J gene lost 7 bases, with 9 bases spanning the gap. Germline values: CDR1 SGHRS, CDR2 YFSETQ. The chain's CDR3 is CASSFATGGYTF. The CDR3 DNA is TGCGCCAGCAGCTTTGCGACGGGTGGCTACACCTTC.

This clonotype was observed a few times. This chain uses TRBV20-1 with TRBJ2-7; possibly TRBD1 for D (6 bases). Per germline, CDR1 DFQATT and CDR2 SNEGSKA (reference sequence). Deletions cut 4 bases from V and 0 bases from J, with 13 bases between. This CDR3 is 14 amino acids long. The CDR3 protein is CSATRTASSYEQYF. CDR3 bases: TGCAGTGCTACTAGGACAGCTAGCTCCTACGAGCAGTACTTC.

The chain couples TRBV19 to TRBJ1-2; tentatively, D is TRBD1 (5 bases). This CDR3 spans 14 amino acids. V lost 1 base, J lost 4 bases, and 10 bases lay in between. From germline, CDR1 is LNHDA and CDR2 SQIVND (reference sequence). DNA for the CDR3: TGTGCCAGTAGTATAGTGGAAGGGACCTATGGCTACACCTTC. Encoded protein: CASSIVEGTYGYTF.